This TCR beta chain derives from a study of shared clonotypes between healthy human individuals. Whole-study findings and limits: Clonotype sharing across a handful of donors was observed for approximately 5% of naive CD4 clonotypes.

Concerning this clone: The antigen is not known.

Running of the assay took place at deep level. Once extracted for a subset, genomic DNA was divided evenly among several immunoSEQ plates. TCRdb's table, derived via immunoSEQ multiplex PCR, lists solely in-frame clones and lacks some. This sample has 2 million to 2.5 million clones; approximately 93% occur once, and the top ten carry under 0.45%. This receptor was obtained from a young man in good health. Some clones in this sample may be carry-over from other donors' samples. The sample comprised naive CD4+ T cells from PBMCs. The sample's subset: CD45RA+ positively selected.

CDR3 in DNA: TGTGCCAGCTACCAAGGGCTAGCGCATTACAATGAGCAGTTCTTC. Its protein is CASYQGLAHYNEQFF. V and J are TRBV28 and TRBJ2-1, with D maybe TRBD2 (6 bases). V was trimmed by 8 bases and J by 4 bases, leaving 18 bases between them. CDR1 MDHEN and CDR2 SYDVKM come from the germline V gene. The CDR3 totals 15 residues.